These T cell receptor beta chains were read from a single sample in a study of human T cells and chemical hapten exposure. TCRdb processed the 5' RACE reads anew with MiXCR; each CDR3 protein has one entry. The data show about 140,000 distinct CDR3 sequences, 4.1% seen once. The receptors shown here come from a female donor in good health. Each CDR3 is given without its conserved first and last residue. Fields, in order: V gene, J gene, CDR3 protein.

>TRBV20-1|TRBJ1-2
SAVLTDKGYGYT
>TRBV3-1|TRBJ2-3
ASSPPLGTSTDTQY
>TRBV4-3|TRBJ1-6
ASSQDRVPSPLH
>TRBV6-5|TRBJ1-4
ASSYPFPRGDEKLF
>TRBV4-2|TRBJ2-7
ASSQGAYHEQY
>TRBV21-1|TRBJ1-5
ASSLEGKQPQH
>TRBV3-1|TRBJ1-5
ASSLSGLNQPQH
>TRBV6-1|TRBJ1-2
ASSIRHRARGYT
>TRBV5-4|TRBJ2-3
ASSLGGFKADTQY
>TRBV12-3/TRBV12-4|TRBJ2-1
ASSFTGQGADLF
>TRBV27|TRBJ2-2
ASNSGTGGSGELF
>TRBV6-2/TRBV6-3|TRBJ2-7
ASSDRGGAN
>TRBV20-1|TRBJ1-1
SAIGTAYTEAF
>TRBV6-5|TRBJ2-7
ASSYRGEDYEQY
>TRBV6-5|TRBJ2-6
ASRLTGSGANVLT
>TRBV12-3/TRBV12-4|TRBJ2-1
ASSHHQGRGAYNEQF
>TRBV5-1|TRBJ1-5
ASSLEGNSNQPQH
>TRBV5-5|TRBJ2-1
ASSLAGANNEQF
>TRBV3-1|TRBJ1-1
ASSRSRTEAF
>TRBV9|TRBJ2-1
ASSFTGDSYNEQF
>TRBV7-6|TRBJ2-1
ASSLGLAGASLHNEQF
>TRBV7-2|TRBJ1-1
ASSLDYIPYAF
>TRBV7-2|TRBJ2-3
ASSLGLGVGDTQY
>TRBV20-1|TRBJ2-2
SARRAGGPISTGELF
>TRBV7-6|TRBJ2-1
ASSVALAREQF
>TRBV4-3|TRBJ1-2
ASSQGTWGGYT
>TRBV25-1|TRBJ2-5
ASSDPQGAQETQY
>TRBV9|TRBJ2-1
ASSLRLAGRENEQF
>TRBV12-3/TRBV12-4|TRBJ2-7
ASSLTALTGPVYEQY
>TRBV2|TRBJ1-1
ASSPGPPTNTEAF
>TRBV12-3/TRBV12-4|TRBJ2-3
ASSLPGVRTDTQY
>TRBV20-1|TRBJ1-5
SARDRPGNQPQH
>TRBV2|TRBJ2-7
ASSEFSEQY
>TRBV29-1|TRBJ1-1
SVAVNTEAF
>TRBV9|TRBJ2-7
ASSVVGQAHDEQY
>TRBV12-3/TRBV12-4|TRBJ1-2
ASSRDRGVGYT
>TRBV5-1|TRBJ1-2
ASSLGQASYGYT
>TRBV20-1|TRBJ1-6
SATLGTGRGNSPLH
>TRBV2|TRBJ1-2
ASRKLQGPNYGYT
>TRBV7-2|TRBJ1-4
ASSYAEGFSREKLF
>TRBV12-3/TRBV12-4|TRBJ1-1
ASSYDRVTEAF
>TRBV6-2/TRBV6-3|TRBJ1-6
ASIYAGTADNSPLH
>TRBV7-9|TRBJ2-1
ATISGGLYNEQF
>TRBV7-2|TRBJ2-3
ASSSPDSDLPTQTDTQY
>TRBV5-1|TRBJ2-4
ASSLGHGGNIQY
>TRBV7-9|TRBJ2-5
ASSRRDKGGGETQY
>TRBV7-2|TRBJ2-3
ASSSRGIPSTDTQY
>TRBV29-1|TRBJ1-6
SAARGNGSPLH
>TRBV12-3/TRBV12-4|TRBJ1-2
ASRARDGPYGYT
>TRBV12-3/TRBV12-4|TRBJ1-2
ASSHSVGPINYGYT
>TRBV3-1|TRBJ2-5
ASSPGLAGAYQETQY
>TRBV19|TRBJ1-5
ASRLGQGVGNQPQH
>TRBV2|TRBJ1-1
ASSGGAGGGDTEAF
>TRBV9|TRBJ2-3
ASRGSGEGQY
>TRBV5-1|TRBJ1-4
ASSLTGSNEKLF
>TRBV20-1|TRBJ2-3
SARLPSGTDPLWTDTQY
>TRBV7-9|TRBJ1-2
ASSFSGTESYGYT